These 27 T cell receptor beta chains were all obtained from the same sample, sequenced in a study of PD-1 blockade in classical Hodgkin lymphoma. The method was immunoSEQ multiplex PCR; TCRdb's version includes in-frame clones alone and lacks a portion of them. The data hold tens of thousands of clones, with 89% observed a single time. Relapse after autologous stem cell transplantation occurred in every patient, and brentuximab vedotin exposure varied. The source material was peripheral blood mononuclear cells (PBMCs), sampled before the second cycle of nivolumab. The receptors were gathered from a human donor with classical Hodgkin lymphoma.

V is TRBV7-2 and J is TRBJ2-1; D gene ambiguous. V was trimmed by 5 bases and J by 3 bases, leaving 5 bases between them. CDR1 is SGHTA and CDR2 is FQGNSA in the germline V gene. The CDR3 runs 12 residues. CDR3 in DNA: TGTGCCAGCAGCCCATACTACAATGAGCAGTTCTTC. This codes for CASSPYYNEQFF.

The gene calls are TRBV5-4 and TRBJ1-4; D is uncertain. The V gene's germline CDR1 is SGHNT and CDR2 YYREEE (reference sequence). The V end was cut by 2 bases, the J end by 7 bases, with 6 bases between. The CDR3 runs to 12 residues. The CDR3 DNA follows: TGTGCCAGCAGCTTAGTGGGTGAAAAACTGTTTTTT. This translates into CASSLVGEKLFF.

The chain is built from TRBV4-1 and TRBJ2-3; D gene unclear. Deletions cut 0 bases from V and 5 bases from J, with 12 bases between. Germline V lookup: CDR1 MGHRA, CDR2 YSYEKL. This CDR3 has 15 residues. The CDR3 DNA reads TGCGCCAGCAGCCAAGATGGAAGTCCCAAAGATACGCAGTATTTT. Its translation: CASSQDGSPKDTQYF.

J is TRBJ1-1 and V is TRBV5-1; D unresolved. Germline CDR1 is SGHRS and CDR2 is YFSETQ. V dropped 2 bases and J dropped 5 bases, with 13 bases sitting between them. This CDR3 comprises 14 residues. The CDR3 reads CASSLNVGVTEAFF. As DNA, the CDR3 is TGCGCCAGCAGCTTAAACGTCGGTGTGACTGAAGCTTTCTTT.

The J gene is TRBJ2-5, the V gene TRBV27; D might be TRBD2 (6 bases). V lost 1 base to trimming and J lost 1 base, with 16 bases between them. The CDR3 contains 17 residues. The germline CDR1 and CDR2 sequences are MNHEY and SMNVEV (reference sequence). The CDR3 sequence: CASSLFGWGVRQETQYF. In nucleotides, the CDR3 is TGTGCCAGCAGTTTATTCGGGTGGGGGGTTCGCCAAGAGACCCAGTACTTC.

This chain connects TRBV13 to TRBJ1-4; D perhaps matches TRBD1 (5 bases). Trimming pared 0 bases from V and 4 bases from J, leaving 12 bases between. The length of the CDR3 is 16 residues. Germline V gives CDR1 PRHDT, CDR2 FYEKMQ (reference sequence). The CDR3 coding sequence is TGTGCCAGCAGCTTAGGCTTAAGTACAGGTAATGAAAAACTGTTTTTT. Its protein is CASSLGLSTGNEKLFF.

This chain joins TRBV19 and TRBJ2-2, with D maybe TRBD1 (6 bases). V was clipped by 3 bases and J by 1 base, with 21 bases between them. The CDR3 has 19 amino acids. In germline, CDR1 is LNHDA, CDR2 SQIVND (reference sequence). DNA for the CDR3: TGTGCCAGTAGTATCTCTGTGGCGGTACAGGGCTGGAACACCGGGGAGCTGTTTTTT. Encoded protein: CASSISVAVQGWNTGELFF.

A word on this clone: Compared with germline, one end of the junction differs, possibly owing to a read error. J is TRBJ1-6 and V is TRBV7-9, with D unclear. Germline CDR1 and CDR2: SEHNR and FQNEAQ (reference sequence). CDR3 size: 12 residues. The CDR3 nucleotides are TGTGCCAGCACCTTAGGGTATTCACCCCTCCACTTT. This codes for CASTLGYSPLHF.

The genes are TRBV20-1 and TRBJ2-7; D might be TRBD1 (5 bases). Per germline, CDR1 DFQATT and CDR2 SNEGSKA (reference sequence). CDR3 length: 11 amino acids. V was clipped by 5 bases and J by 9 bases, with 14 bases between them. CDR3 in amino acids: CSAWPGSAQYF. The CDR3 nucleotides are TGCAGTGCTTGGCCAGGGTCGGCGCAGTACTTC.

The chain joins TRBV13 to TRBJ2-7; TRBD1 matches 9 bases. Germline V gene sequence: CDR1 PRHDT, CDR2 FYEKMQ (reference sequence). This CDR3 contains 14 residues. The ends lost 5 bases at V and 3 bases at J; junction bases unmatched: 5. CDR3 DNA: TGTGCCAGCAGCAACCGGGACAGGGACTACGAGCAGTACTTC. Amino acids: CASSNRDRDYEQYF.

The J gene is TRBJ2-1, the V gene TRBV10-1, with TRBD2 matching over 13 bases. The CDR3 length is 16 residues. The V gene end was trimmed by 6 bases and the J gene end by 8 bases; junction bases not matched to a gene: 10. Germline CDR1 and CDR2: WNHNN and SYGVQD (reference sequence). CDR3 protein: CASSELGTSGMDEQFF. The CDR3 DNA sequence: TGCGCCAGCAGCGAACTCGGGACTAGCGGGATGGATGAGCAGTTCTTC.

This chain uses TRBV11-2 with TRBJ2-3; either TRBD1 or TRBD2 may supply D (5 bases each). Between the trimmed V and J ends, which lost 4 bases and 2 bases, there was a span of 19 bases. The CDR3 consists of 17 residues. Looked up from germline, CDR1 is SGHAT and CDR2 is FQNNGV. The CDR3 protein is CASSSPRQRGPTDTQYF. Written as DNA, the CDR3 is TGTGCCAGCAGCTCCCCCCGACAACGGGGCCCCACAGATACGCAGTATTTT.

The chain employs TRBV4-2 and TRBJ2-5, with D perhaps given as TRBD1 or TRBD2 (5 bases each). Trimming removed 0 bases from V and 2 bases from J, with 16 bases in between. The CDR3 has 17 residues. Germline CDR1 reads LGHNA; CDR2 reads YNFKEQ. The CDR3 DNA is TGTGCCAGCAGCCAAGATGCGATTGAGGGGCATCAAGAGACCCAGTACTTC. Translated, it gives CASSQDAIEGHQETQYF.

The rearrangement uses TRBV6-5 and TRBJ2-3; D remains ambiguous. This CDR3 is 14 amino acids long. Trimming took off 0 bases at V and 2 bases at J, with 6 bases between the two ends. Germline V gene sequence: CDR1 MNHEY, CDR2 SVGAGI. The CDR3 DNA is TGTGCCAGCAGTTACTCGGCCTACACAGATACGCAGTATTTT. As protein: CASSYSAYTDTQYF.

The rearrangement links TRBV5-1 to TRBJ1-1, with 9 bases fitting TRBD1. This CDR3 comprises 17 residues. V dropped 4 bases and J dropped 0; count of bases not matched to a gene: 10. The germline V gene encodes CDR1 SGHRS and CDR2 YFSETQ. CDR3 DNA: TGCGCCAGCAGCGCGACGGACTACAGGGGGCTGAACACTGAAGCTTTCTTT. Translating it yields CASSATDYRGLNTEAFF.

The CDR3 loop reads CASSKGDFNQETQYF. CDR3 coding DNA: TGTGCCAGCTCCAAAGGGGACTTCAACCAAGAGACCCAGTACTTC. This chain uses TRBV6-6 with TRBJ2-5, with D tentatively TRBD2 (6 bases). The germline V and J ends were trimmed by 8 bases and 0 bases, with 16 bases remaining between them. Germline V gene sequence: CDR1 MNHNY, CDR2 SVGAGI (reference sequence). The CDR3 spans 15 residues.

The chain recombines TRBV11-2 with TRBJ2-5; TRBD2 is a possible D gene (5 bases). The CDR3 covers 15 residues. Germline CDR1 reads SGHAT; CDR2 reads FQNNGV. V lost 1 base and J lost 5, with 14 bases in between. The CDR3 DNA reads as TGTGCCAGCAGCTTAGGATTCCTAGCCCGGGAGACCCAGTACTTC. Protein product: CASSLGFLARETQYF.

CDR3 sequence: CASPARNSTDTQYF. For the CDR3, the DNA is TGTGCCAGCCCCGCTAGGAACTCAACAGATACGCAGTATTTT. The gene calls are TRBV27 and TRBJ2-3; D remains unclear. The CDR3 covers 14 residues. Per germline, CDR1 MNHEY and CDR2 SMNVEV (reference sequence). The V end was cut by 8 bases, the J end by 3 bases, with 15 bases between.

The J gene is TRBJ1-2, the V gene TRBV27; D unresolved. Germline CDR1 is MNHEY and CDR2 is SMNVEV (reference sequence). The CDR3 runs to 17 residues. V was pared by 6 bases and J by 5 bases, with 25 bases between. Here the CDR3 DNA reads TGTGCCAGCAGCCTTATACCGGGGTCAGATTTCTTGTATGGCTACACCTTC. Translating gives CASSLIPGSDFLYGYTF.

In its sample, this clone was seen once. V gene TRBV19 combines with J gene TRBJ2-5; D is perhaps TRBD2 (7 bases). V gave up 3 bases and J gave up 4 bases, with 12 bases separating them. Germline CDR1 reads LNHDA; CDR2 reads SQIVND (reference sequence). This CDR3 is 14 amino acids long. CDR3 protein: CASSIGRGVETQYF. The CDR3 DNA reads as TGTGCCAGTAGTATTGGGAGGGGGGTAGAGACCCAGTACTTC. The entire variable domain, with the rest obtained from reference TRBV19 and TRBJ2-5, is as follows: DGGITQSPKYLFRKEGQNVTLSCEQNLNHDAMYWYRQDPGQGLRLIYYSQIVNDFQKGDIAEGYSVSREKKESFPLTVTSAQKNPTAFYLCASSIGRGVETQYFGPGTRLLVL.

This clone has only a few counts. The DNA of the CDR3 is TGTGCCAGCAGCCCACAGGGACTGCATAATTCACCCCTCCACTTT. This translates into CASSPQGLHNSPLHF. The J gene is TRBJ1-6, the V gene TRBV11-2, with TRBD1 as a possible D gene (6 bases). The CDR3 extends over 15 amino acids. V shed 5 bases and J shed 5 bases, with 13 bases lying between them. The germline CDR1 and CDR2 sequences are SGHAT and FQNNGV.

V gene TRBV19 combines with J gene TRBJ1-3; D unclear. CDR1 and CDR2 from the germline V gene are LNHDA and SQIVND (reference sequence). The CDR3 totals 12 residues. V was cut by 3 bases and J by 4 bases, with 4 bases left in between. The CDR3 DNA is TGTGCCAGTAGTATGGGAGGAAACACCATATATTTT. The encoded protein is CASSMGGNTIYF.

V usage is TRBV4-1 and J usage is TRBJ2-7; possible D gene TRBD2, 5 bases. V was clipped by 2 bases and J by 2 bases, with 13 bases between them. Germline CDR1 MGHRA, CDR2 YSYEKL. The CDR3 totals 15 residues. CDR3 amino acids: CASSQRDAGTYEQYF. CDR3 DNA: TGCGCCAGCAGCCAACGGGATGCCGGGACCTACGAGCAGTACTTC.

The chain links TRBV15 to TRBJ2-3, with 11 bases lining up with TRBD2. The length of the CDR3 is 17 residues. J was trimmed by 7 bases and V by 3 bases; bases with no gene match: 12. Germline V gene data show CDR1 as LNHNV and CDR2 as YYDKDF (reference sequence). The DNA for the CDR3 is TGTGCCACCAGCAGCACTAGCGGGGGCCCCATAGTCTATACGCAGTATTTT. Its protein is CATSSTSGGPIVYTQYF.

The chain uses TRBV5-4 and TRBJ2-7; D is possibly TRBD2 (7 bases). Germline V gives CDR1 SGHNT, CDR2 YYREEE (reference sequence). Deletions cut 1 base from V and 5 bases from J, with 22 bases between. The CDR3 totals 17 residues. CDR3: CASSLPGRGGGPDEQYF. Here the CDR3 DNA reads TGTGCCAGCAGCTTGCCCGGCCGGGGAGGGGGTCCGGACGAGCAGTACTTC.

The rearrangement joins TRBV10-3 to TRBJ1-2; 7 bases agree with TRBD1. Looked up from germline, CDR1 is ENHRY and CDR2 is SYGVKD. The CDR3 runs to 12 residues. V was pared by 8 bases and J by 3 bases, with 3 bases of the junction left unmatched. This CDR3 reads CAIGQADYGYTF. CDR3 in DNA: TGTGCCATCGGACAGGCGGACTATGGCTACACCTTC.

Comments on this clone: The DNA is omitted, as the CDR3 cannot be located on it reliably, and the CDR3 follows TCRdb's listing. The rearrangement joins TRBV28 to TRBJ1-3; TRBD1 reflects the table's D call only, with no check against the DNA. The CDR3 has 15 residues if both end residues are counted. Germline-derived CDR1 and CDR2 are MDHEN and SYDVKM. The CDR3 protein is CASSFFGQGGNTIYF.